Shown below are 25 T cell receptor beta chains from a single sample sequenced in a study of T cell responses to AZD1222 COVID-19 vaccine. Only in-frame clones appear in the TCRdb table, and some are missing; sequencing was by immunoSEQ multiplex PCR. The table lists more than 100,000 clones, approximately 89% of them singletons, with about 4.8% in the top ten. Sequenced here: peripheral blood, sampled on day 0 of AZD1222 vaccination. The receptors derive from an adult in good health.

V usage is TRBV14 and J usage is TRBJ2-5; D unresolved. The V gene lost 0 bases and the J gene lost 2 bases, with 10 bases spanning the gap. Germline values: CDR1 SGHDN, CDR2 FVKESK. The CDR3 has 15 amino acids. The CDR3 sequence: CASSQDIQTQETQYF. The CDR3 nucleotides read TGTGCCAGCAGCCAAGATATCCAGACGCAAGAGACCCAGTACTTC. The whole variable domain, filled in from reference TRBV14 and TRBJ2-5, reads EAGVTQFPSHSVIEKGQTVTLRCDPISGHDNLYWYRRVMGKEIKFLLHFVKESKQDESGMPNNRFLAERTGGTYSTLKVQPAELEDSGVYFCASSQDIQTQETQYFGPGTRLLVL.

The rearrangement uses TRBV6-6 and TRBJ2-1, with 11 bases identical to TRBD2. The CDR3 has 16 amino acids. V shed 5 bases and J 1 base; nucleotides not matched to a gene: 4. Germline V CDR1 and CDR2: MNHNY, SVGAGI (reference sequence). The CDR3 reads CASSRTSGSSYNEQFF. Here the CDR3 DNA reads TGTGCCAGCAGTCGAACTAGCGGGAGTTCCTACAATGAGCAGTTCTTC.

The chain combines TRBV6-1 with TRBJ1-1; 7 bases line up with TRBD1. Germline CDR1 reads MNHNS; CDR2 reads SASEGT. CDR3 length equals 13 residues. Germline trimming cut 0 bases from V and 7 bases from J; bases unmatched to any gene: 2. For the CDR3, the DNA is TGTGCCAGCAGTGAAGCTAGACAGGGTGAAGCTTTCTTT. It encodes CASSEARQGEAFF.

The rearrangement joins TRBV20-1 to TRBJ1-5, with a weak D call TRBD1 (5 bases). Trimming removed 5 bases at V and 16 bases at J, with 18 bases between. The CDR3 length is 11 residues. Germline values: CDR1 DFQATT, CDR2 SNEGSKA (reference sequence). CDR3 DNA sequence: TGCAGTGCTGGGGGGACTAACTCGGTCCATTTT. This sequence encodes CSAGGTNSVHF.

A single count supports this clone. The chain recombines TRBV5-4 with TRBJ2-5, with D maybe TRBD2 (6 bases). Trimming left V 4 bases short and J 5 bases short, with 12 bases between. Germline V gene data show CDR1 as SGHNT and CDR2 as YYREEE (reference sequence). The CDR3 has 13 amino acids. CDR3 region: CASSADGGETQYF. The CDR3, as DNA: TGTGCCAGCAGCGCAGACGGAGGGGAGACCCAGTACTTC.

V usage is TRBV7-6 and J usage is TRBJ1-6; possible D gene TRBD1, 5 bases. Germline V gene lookup returns CDR1 SGHVS and CDR2 FNYEAQ. This CDR3 comprises 15 residues. V lost 1 base and J 8 bases, leaving 12 bases between the germline ends. For the CDR3, the DNA is TGTGCCAGCAGCTTAGGGGCAGGGACTCATTCACCCCTCCACTTT. Translating gives CASSLGAGTHSPLHF.

This chain connects TRBV5-4 to TRBJ1-5; 11 nucleotides match TRBD1. The germline CDR1 and CDR2 sequences are SGHNT and YYREEE (reference sequence). CDR3 length: 19 amino acids. V lost 0 bases, J lost 6 bases, and 14 bases stayed unmatched. The CDR3 sequence: CASSLVFWAGTGGTQPQHF. CDR3 DNA: TGTGCCAGCAGCTTGGTTTTCTGGGCCGGGACAGGGGGTACTCAGCCCCAGCATTTT.

The chain uses TRBV5-8 and TRBJ1-1; D gene ambiguous. CDR1 and CDR2 from the germline V gene are SGHTS and YDEGEE. The CDR3 contains 15 residues. Trimming removed 0 bases at V and 4 bases at J, with 13 bases between. The CDR3 DNA reads as TGTGCCAGCAGCTTGGTTGTCGGCAGGACCACTGAAGCTTTCTTT. Translated, it gives CASSLVVGRTTEAFF.

The chain has TRBV25-1 and TRBJ2-7; possible D gene TRBD2, 6 bases. Looked up from germline, CDR1 is MGHDK and CDR2 is SYGVNS. The CDR3 contains 15 residues. The V end lost 4 bases, the J end lost 2 bases, and 15 bases lay between the germline ends. As DNA, the CDR3 is TGTGCCAGCAGTGGCCCGGGGGTGCGCGCCTACGAGCAGTACTTC. Protein product: CASSGPGVRAYEQYF.

The chain joins TRBV10-1 to TRBJ1-5; no clear D. CDR1 and CDR2 from the germline V gene are WNHNN and SYGVQD (reference sequence). The CDR3 length is 10 residues. Deletions cut 6 bases from V and 5 bases from J, with 2 bases between. The CDR3 spells CASRHQPQHF. The CDR3 nucleotides are TGCGCCAGCAGGCATCAGCCCCAGCATTTT.

This clone was detected once. V is TRBV7-9 and J is TRBJ2-3; a weak D match, TRBD2 (5 bases). Trimming left V 5 bases short and J 0 bases short, with 15 bases between. This CDR3 is built from 16 residues. CDR1 SEHNR and CDR2 FQNEAQ come from the germline V gene (reference sequence). Written as DNA, the CDR3 is TGTGCCAGCAGCCCGCCGGGATCTATTAGCACAGATACGCAGTATTTT. Translating gives CASSPPGSISTDTQYF.

The chain is built from TRBV14 and TRBJ1-6; D uncertain. The CDR3 length is 16 residues. V was trimmed by 4 bases and J by 4 bases, leaving 14 bases between them. CDR1 and CDR2 from the germline V gene are SGHDN and FVKESK. DNA of the CDR3: TGTGCCAGCAGCCCTGAAGCCGGGTGGTATAATTCACCCCTCCACTTT. Encoded protein: CASSPEAGWYNSPLHF.

The CDR3 bases are TGTGCCAGCAGCGCCCTGGGCGGCGCGGCTTCCTACAATGAGCAGTTCTTC. Translated: CASSALGGAASYNEQFF. The chain links TRBV9 to TRBJ2-1, with D unclear. Germline CDR1 and CDR2: SGDLS and YYNGEE. Between the trimmed V and J ends, which lost 3 bases and 1 base, there was a span of 17 bases. This CDR3 spans 17 amino acids. The whole variable domain, remainder taken from reference TRBV9 and TRBJ2-1, is DSGVTQTPKHLITATGQRVTLRCSPRSGDLSVYWYQQSLDQGLQFLIQYYNGEERAKGNILERFSAQQFPDLHSELNLSSLELGDSALYFCASSALGGAASYNEQFFGPGTRLTVL.

V and J are TRBV23-1 and TRBJ1-5; no firm D call. TRBV23-1 is identified as an open reading frame with a role that is uncertain. The CDR3 runs to 16 residues. Deletions cut 0 bases from V and 4 bases from J, with 13 bases between. The CDR3 DNA sequence: TGCGCCAGCAGTCAATCGGGCCGGGTCTGGAATCAGCCCCAGCATTTT. This encodes CASSQSGRVWNQPQHF.

This sequence joins TRBV5-1 and TRBJ1-6; unclear D gene. Germline values: CDR1 SGHRS, CDR2 YFSETQ. Trimming removed 2 bases from V and 7 bases from J, with 10 bases in between. This CDR3 is built from 14 residues. The CDR3, as DNA: TGCGCCAGCAGCTTAACGGGAGCGAATTCACCCCTCCACTTT. This sequence encodes CASSLTGANSPLHF.

The genes are TRBV7-5 and TRBJ1-5. TRBV7-5 is a pseudogene segment. There are 19 residues in the CDR3. In DNA, the CDR3 is TGTGTCAGAAGCTTAGTTTGGGACGGGCGGTGGAATAGCAATCAGCCCCAGCATTTT. Translated, it gives CVRSLVWDGRWNSNQPQHF.

This sequence joins TRBV24-1 and TRBJ2-4, with 7 nucleotides matching TRBD2. Germline CDR1 KGHDR, CDR2 SFDVKD. The CDR3 is made up of 14 amino acids. V lost 3 bases, J lost 7 bases, and 5 bases stayed unmatched. CDR3 in DNA: TGTGCCACCAGTGATCCCGGGAGGAGCAACATTCAGTACTTC. Protein: CATSDPGRSNIQYF.

The V and J genes are TRBV3-1 (or the pseudogene TRBV3-2) and TRBJ1-2; D gene uncertain. The CDR3 has 15 amino acids. Trimming shortened V by 4 bases and J by 2 bases, and 14 bases separated the two germline ends. The germline V gene has CDR1 LGHDT and CDR2 YNNKEL (reference sequence). CDR3 in DNA: TGTGCCAGCAGCCGCACCTACGTGGGGAACTATGGCTACACCTTC. Its protein product is CASSRTYVGNYGYTF.

The rearrangement links TRBV5-1 to TRBJ2-3; D remains unclear. Germline-derived CDR1 and CDR2 are SGHRS and YFSETQ. Trimming shortened V by 5 bases and J by 4 bases, and 17 bases separated the two germline ends. The CDR3 consists of 15 residues. CDR3 in DNA: TGCGCCAGCAGGAGGCAAGGGAAGGTTCCAGATACGCAGTATTTT. As protein: CASRRQGKVPDTQYF.

There are a few counts of this clone. The genes are TRBV30 and TRBJ2-4; TRBD2 matches 8 bases. The CDR3 is made up of 13 amino acids. Losses at the gene ends were 0 bases for V and 7 bases for J; bases not matched to a gene: 2. Germline V gene sequence: CDR1 GTSNPN, CDR2 SVGIG (reference sequence). The DNA of the CDR3 is TGTGCCTGGAGTGTACCGGGGGGGAACATTCAGTACTTC. Translation: CAWSVPGGNIQYF.

This clone was seen just once. The chain couples TRBV6-5 to TRBJ2-5; TRBD1 aligns across 9 bases. The ends lost 6 bases at V and 5 bases at J; junction bases unmatched: 10. Germline V CDR1 and CDR2: MNHEY, SVGAGI. The CDR3 spans 15 residues. CDR3 sequence reads: CASRANRGLWETQYF. CDR3 DNA: TGTGCCAGCAGGGCCAACAGGGGGCTCTGGGAGACCCAGTACTTC.

The chain uses TRBV25-1 and TRBJ2-7; D may be TRBD1 (6 bases). CDR1 and CDR2 (germline): MGHDK, SYGVNS. The CDR3 is made up of 15 amino acids. V was pared by 6 bases and J by 7 bases, with 22 bases between. The CDR3 loop reads CASSSLEGHSSEQYF. The CDR3 DNA sequence: TGTGCCAGCAGCTCCCTCGAGGGACATAGTTCAGAGCAGTACTTC.

The V and J genes are TRBV19 and TRBJ1-3; unclear D gene. The CDR3 has 15 residues. Germline-derived CDR1 and CDR2 are LNHDA and SQIVND (reference sequence). The V end lost 8 bases, the J end lost 2 bases, and 16 bases lay between the germline ends. DNA for the CDR3: TGTGCCAGTCGCTTTCTCGTCGGAGCTGGAAACACCATATATTTT. Its translation: CASRFLVGAGNTIYF. Looking up the rest from reference TRBV19 and TRBJ1-3 gives the full variable domain: DGGITQSPKYLFRKEGQNVTLSCEQNLNHDAMYWYRQDPGQGLRLIYYSQIVNDFQKGDIAEGYSVSREKKESFPLTVTSAQKNPTAFYLCASRFLVGAGNTIYFGEGSWLTVV.

The rearrangement uses TRBV5-6 and TRBJ2-4; tentatively, D is TRBD2 (6 bases). In germline, CDR1 is SGHDT, CDR2 YYEEEE. This CDR3 has 15 amino acids. V lost 6 bases and J 4 bases, leaving 17 bases between the germline ends. CDR3 in DNA: TGTGCCAGCACCGTTAGGAGGGCATCAAAAAACATTCAGTACTTC. It codes for CASTVRRASKNIQYF.

The chain joins TRBV30 to TRBJ1-2, with a weak D call TRBD1 (6 bases). V was clipped by 0 bases and J by 4 bases, with 18 bases between them. The CDR3 runs to 16 residues. The germline gives CDR1 GTSNPN, CDR2 SVGIG (reference sequence). This CDR3 reads CAWSVQGGQAIYGYTF. The CDR3 nucleotides are TGTGCCTGGAGTGTACAGGGAGGGCAGGCCATCTATGGCTACACCTTC.